The 21 T cell receptor beta chains reported below all come from one sample, sequenced in a study of blood T cells in healthy people across ages. Primed by a sample-barcoded 5' primer and a J-beta primer mix, a second PCR proceeded for about 6 to 11 cycles. TCRdb re-called the 5' RACE reads with MiXCR, one entry per CDR3 protein. The table lists about 680,000 distinct CDR3 sequences, around 48% of them singletons. Sequenced: blood. Receptors were obtained from a woman in her fifties or sixties in good health.

In this sample, this clonotype turned up a few times. The rearrangement joins TRBV7-2 to TRBJ2-1; D unresolved. Trimming took 5 bases from V and 1 from J, leaving 15 bases between them. Germline-derived CDR1 and CDR2 are SGHTA and FQGNSA. This CDR3 region has 16 residues. CDR3 nucleotides: TGTGCCAGCAGCAACAAAGGGTCCTGGTCCTACAATGAGCAGTTCTTC. Protein product: CASSNKGSWSYNEQFF.

The chain links TRBV4-2 to TRBJ2-3; D remains ambiguous. The V and J ends lost 0 bases and 3 bases respectively, with 19 bases between them. Germline values: CDR1 LGHNA, CDR2 YNFKEQ. There are 18 residues in the CDR3. The CDR3 protein is CASSQEWIWVEETDTQYF. The DNA for the CDR3 is TGTGCCAGCAGCCAAGAATGGATATGGGTCGAAGAAACAGATACGCAGTATTTT.

The chain employs TRBV12-3 or TRBV12-4 and TRBJ1-2; 12 bases are shared with TRBD1. The CDR3 extends over 15 amino acids. V lost 4 bases and J lost 6; bases outside the gene matches: 6. CDR3 nucleotide sequence: TGTGCCAGCAGTTACACCGGGACAGGGGGCGATGGCTACACCTTC. Residues: CASSYTGTGGDGYTF.

This clonotype was counted ten times or more. The chain couples TRBV29-1 to TRBJ2-1, with TRBD2 identical over 11 bases. Trimming removed 3 bases from V and 4 bases from J; junction bases left unmatched: 5. Germline assignment: CDR1 SQVTM and CDR2 ANQGSEA. The CDR3 has 15 residues. The CDR3 here is CSVDSGRAVYNEQFF. CDR3 bases: TGCAGCGTTGATAGCGGGAGGGCCGTTTACAATGAGCAGTTCTTC.

This clonotype was seen more than once but under ten times. The J gene is TRBJ2-7, the V gene TRBV12-3 or TRBV12-4, with 9 bases lining up with TRBD1. The better agreement between TRBJ2-5 and the DNA end casts doubt on the J call. The CDR3 contains 15 residues. The CDR3 protein is CASSSGTGKGETQYF. CDR3 nucleotides: TGTGCCAGCAGTTCCGGGACAGGGAAGGGAGAGACCCAGTACTTC.

The chain recombines TRBV2 with TRBJ1-1; 7 bases align to TRBD1. This CDR3 region has 14 residues. Germline V gives CDR1 SNHLY, CDR2 FYNNEI. J lost 1 base, V lost 4 bases, and 3 bases had no gene match. The CDR3 DNA reads as TGTGCCAGCAGTGTGACAGGGAGGAACACTGAAGCTTTCTTT. Residues: CASSVTGRNTEAFF. Full variable domain (rest looked up from reference TRBV2 and TRBJ1-1): EPEVTQTPSHQVTQMGQEVILRCVPISNHLYFYWYRQILGQKVEFLVSFYNNEISEKSEIFDDQFSVERPDGSNFTLKIRSTKLEDSAMYFCASSVTGRNTEAFFGQGTRLTVV.

Notes on this clonotype: The junction shows a germline mismatch at one end, possibly a read error. This chain joins TRBV12-3 or TRBV12-4 and TRBJ2-7; no reliable D call. The CDR3 totals 13 residues. The CDR3 loop is CASSPSLAYEQYF. CDR3 DNA: TGTGCCAGCAGTCCCTCTTTAGCCTATGAGCAGTACTTC.

The gene calls are TRBV3-1 and TRBJ2-7, with D perhaps matching TRBD1 (6 bases). Looked up from germline, CDR1 is LGHDT and CDR2 is YNNKEL (reference sequence). V shed 8 bases and J shed 3 bases, with 17 bases lying between them. The CDR3 runs to 14 residues. Here the CDR3 reads CASGKYRESYEQYF. The CDR3 DNA is TGTGCCAGCGGTAAATACAGGGAAAGCTACGAGCAGTACTTC.

V gene TRBV4-3 combines with J gene TRBJ1-6, with D perhaps matching TRBD1 (5 bases). Deletions cut 0 bases from V and 3 bases from J, with 15 bases between. Germline V gene sequence: CDR1 LGHNA, CDR2 YSLEER. CDR3 length: 18 amino acids. The CDR3 is CASSQEWGPSCYNSPLHF. CDR3 sequence (DNA): TGCGCCAGCAGCCAAGAATGGGGACCGAGCTGCTATAATTCACCCCTCCACTTT.

This chain connects TRBV20-1 to TRBJ2-7; either TRBD1 or TRBD2 may supply D (5 bases each). CDR1 is DFQATT, CDR2 SNEGSKA, per germline (reference sequence). This CDR3 contains 12 residues. V was cut by 2 bases and J by 3 bases, with 8 bases left in between. The CDR3 is CSARRGVYEQYF. The CDR3 DNA reads TGCAGTGCTAGAAGGGGAGTCTACGAGCAGTACTTC.

The chain uses TRBV14 and TRBJ2-1; 9 nucleotides line up with TRBD2. The CDR3 length is 15 residues. In germline, CDR1 is SGHDN, CDR2 FVKESK. V shed 4 bases, J shed 5 bases, and the junction held 6 bases outside the gene matches. Written as DNA, the CDR3 is TGTGCCAGCAGCCGCGGGGGGGCCGCGCACAATGAGCAGTTCTTC. Protein product: CASSRGGAAHNEQFF.

The rearrangement links TRBV18 to TRBJ2-3; D possibly corresponds to TRBD1 (5 bases). The V gene lost 3 bases and the J gene lost 4 bases, with 14 bases spanning the gap. Per the germline V gene, CDR1 is KGHSH and CDR2 is LQKENI. The CDR3 runs 15 residues. CDR3 loop: CASSPMTRGADTQYF. The DNA of the CDR3 is TGTGCCAGCTCACCCATGACAAGGGGCGCAGATACGCAGTATTTT.

The chain recombines TRBV28 with TRBJ2-1, with TRBD2 identical over 13 bases. Germline CDR1 and CDR2: MDHEN and SYDVKM. V dropped 6 bases and J dropped 8; count of bases not matched to a gene: 7. This CDR3 is built from 15 residues. For the CDR3, the DNA is TGTGCCAGCAGCTTACTAGCGGGAGGGCCCCATGAGCAGTTCTTC. Its translation is CASSLLAGGPHEQFF.

This clonotype was detected only once. This rearrangement joins TRBV27 to TRBJ2-3; 9 nucleotides align to TRBD2. Germline lookup yields CDR1 MNHEY and CDR2 SMNVEV (reference sequence). With 2 bases clipped from V and 5 bases from J, the junction kept 11 bases outside the gene matches. The CDR3 consists of 17 residues. CDR3 DNA sequence: TGTGCCAGCAGTTTAAACGGCGCGGGAGGGCCCAAAGATACGCAGTATTTT. Protein product: CASSLNGAGGPKDTQYF.

Worth noting for this clonotype: An end of the junction does not agree with germline; a read error may underlie this. The rearrangement joins TRBV13 to TRBJ1-4; a weak D match, TRBD1 (5 bases). Germline CDR1 and CDR2: PRHDT and FYEKMQ (reference sequence). CDR3 size: 15 residues. This CDR3 reads CVSSQQDQRGEKLFF. The CDR3 nucleotides read TGTGTCAGCAGCCAACAGGACCAGAGGGGTGAAAAACTGTTTTTT.

The CDR3 is CSAVTQAQGFEQYF. The CDR3 coding sequence is TGCAGTGCTGTAACCCAAGCCCAGGGTTTCGAGCAGTACTTC. This chain connects TRBV20-1 to TRBJ2-7, with D perhaps TRBD1 (5 bases). The germline CDR1 and CDR2 sequences are DFQATT and SNEGSKA (reference sequence). V lost 5 bases to trimming and J lost 6 bases, with 20 bases between them. CDR3 length equals 14 residues.

The rearrangement joins TRBV6-2 or TRBV6-3 to TRBJ2-1; D is uncertain. Trimming removed 2 bases from V and 9 bases from J, with 17 bases in between. Looked up from germline, CDR1 is MNHEY and CDR2 is SVGEGT. The CDR3 sequence is 15 residues long. CDR3 coding DNA: TGTGCCAGCAGTTACGGAGCGTTCGGCCCGGGTGAGCAGTTCTTC. It codes for CASSYGAFGPGEQFF.

This chain joins TRBV27 and TRBJ2-1, with D maybe TRBD2 (5 bases). This CDR3 contains 17 residues. The germline V gene encodes CDR1 MNHEY and CDR2 SMNVEV (reference sequence). Trimming took off 1 base at V and 9 bases at J, with 22 bases between the two ends. The CDR3 region has the DNA TGTGCCAGCAGTTTATTTATGGTGGGAGTAGGGAAAGGTGAGCAGTTCTTC. Translating it yields CASSLFMVGVGKGEQFF.

The chain combines TRBV6-2 or TRBV6-3 with TRBJ1-5; maybe TRBD1 (6 bases). Germline CDR1 and CDR2: MNHEY and SVGEGT. Trimming took off 6 bases at V and 7 bases at J, with 16 bases between the two ends. This CDR3 spans 14 amino acids. The CDR3 protein is CASRYTGTGQPQHF. For the CDR3, the DNA is TGTGCCAGCAGGTACACAGGGACGGGCCAGCCCCAGCATTTT.

This clonotype was seen only a few times. The chain couples TRBV20-1 to TRBJ1-4; perhaps TRBD1 as D (6 bases). The germline gives CDR1 DFQATT, CDR2 SNEGSKA (reference sequence). V was pared by 1 base and J by 7 bases, with 13 bases between. The CDR3 is made up of 14 amino acids. The CDR3 region is CSARGQGQVEKLFF. In nucleotides, the CDR3 is TGCAGTGCTAGAGGGCAGGGGCAGGTTGAAAAACTGTTTTTT.

The chain combines TRBV3-1 with TRBJ2-1, with 12 bases lining up with TRBD2. After removal of 3 bases from V and 5 bases from J, the junction contained 2 bases not matched to a gene. CDR3 length equals 15 residues. The germline gives CDR1 LGHDT, CDR2 YNNKEL (reference sequence). The CDR3 sequence is CASSHGTSGHNEQFF. The CDR3 nucleotides read TGTGCCAGCAGCCACGGGACTAGCGGGCACAATGAGCAGTTCTTC.